These 29 T cell receptor beta chains came from one sample sequenced in a study of blood T cells in healthy people across ages. Sample-barcoded 5' priming and a J-beta primer mix drove a second PCR of about 6 to 12 cycles. A single record per CDR3 protein comes from TCRdb applying MiXCR to the 5' RACE reads. Among roughly 800,000 distinct CDR3 sequences, roughly 35% were seen once, and the ten largest hold under 15%. The specimen sequenced was blood. Receptor source: a man between 18 and 35 years old in good health.

The chain employs TRBV12-3 or TRBV12-4 and TRBJ1-5, with a possible D match to TRBD1 (6 bases). With 7 bases removed from V and 3 bases from J, the gap between germline ends came to 13 bases. CDR3 length: 14 residues. CDR3 sequence: CASNPTGFNQPQHF. CDR3 sequence (DNA): TGTGCCAGCAACCCTACAGGGTTCAATCAGCCCCAGCATTTT.

This clonotype was seen a handful of times. The chain recombines TRBV20-1 with TRBJ2-5; D remains unclear. The CDR3 spans 13 residues. The germline V and J ends were trimmed by 3 bases and 0 bases, with 8 bases remaining between them. Germline CDR1 DFQATT, CDR2 SNEGSKA (reference sequence). The CDR3 sequence is CSASYAYQETQYF. The CDR3 DNA reads TGCAGTGCTAGTTACGCGTACCAAGAGACCCAGTACTTC.

This clonotype was recorded a few times. This chain connects TRBV20-1 to TRBJ1-4; tentatively, D is TRBD1 (5 bases). CDR1 is DFQATT and CDR2 is SNEGSKA in the germline V gene (reference sequence). Trimming shortened V by 5 bases and J by 8 bases, and 15 bases separated the two germline ends. The CDR3 sequence is 13 residues long. CDR3 nucleotide sequence: TGCAGTGCTCCCGGGACTCCAAGAGAAAAACTGTTTTTT. The encoded protein is CSAPGTPREKLFF.

The rearrangement links TRBV29-1 to TRBJ2-5; weak D call: TRBD2 (6 bases). Germline V lookup: CDR1 SQVTM, CDR2 ANQGSEA. The CDR3 length is 16 residues. V was trimmed by 1 base and J by 11 bases, leaving 26 bases between them. CDR3 residues: CSVEVNLASNYNEQYF. CDR3 sequence (DNA): TGCAGCGTTGAAGTTAACCTAGCGAGCAACTACAATGAGCAGTACTTC.

The rearrangement links TRBV4-3 to TRBJ2-2; possible D gene TRBD2, 5 bases. CDR3 length equals 13 residues. The germline V and J ends were trimmed by 1 base and 7 bases, with 7 bases remaining between them. Germline V gives CDR1 LGHNA, CDR2 YSLEER. The DNA for the CDR3 is TGCGCCAGCAGCCAAGCCCGGGACGGGGAGCTGTTTTTT. It specifies CASSQARDGELFF.

This clonotype came up a few times. This rearrangement joins TRBV30 to TRBJ2-2; D gene ambiguous. V lost 0 bases, J lost 1 base, and 9 bases lay in between. Germline CDR1 and CDR2: GTSNPN and SVGIG (reference sequence). The CDR3 extends over 15 amino acids. CDR3 in amino acids: CAWSVRGLNTGELFF. The CDR3 bases are TGTGCCTGGAGTGTAAGAGGTCTGAACACCGGGGAGCTGTTTTTT.

This clonotype was observed a handful of times. The genes are TRBV12-3 or TRBV12-4 and TRBJ2-3; 11 nucleotides agree with TRBD1. The CDR3 sequence is 15 residues long. V was clipped by 1 base and J by 4 bases; unmatched bases: 1. CDR3: CASSLVGQGADTQYF. As DNA, the CDR3 is TGTGCCAGCAGTTTAGTGGGACAGGGGGCAGATACGCAGTATTTT.

For this clonotype: This may stem from a read error, because a much larger clone lies one nucleotide away. V gene TRBV5-1 combines with J gene TRBJ1-1; 9 nucleotides match TRBD1. Germline assignment: CDR1 SGHRS and CDR2 YFSETQ. CDR3 length: 18 amino acids. CDR3 sequence: CASSLVPGTGKPNTGAFF. In DNA form, the CDR3 reads TGCGCCAGCAGCTTGGTCCCCGGGACAGGGAAACCGAACACTGGAGCTTTCTTT. Using reference TRBV5-1 and TRBJ1-1 for the parts outside the CDR3, the full variable domain is KAGVTQTPRYLIKTRGQQVTLSCSPISGHRSVSWYQQTPGQGLQFLFEYFSETQRNKGNFPGRFSGRQFSNSRSEMNVSTLELGDSALYLCASSLVPGTGKPNTGAFFGQGTRLTVV.

The chain couples TRBV5-6 to TRBJ1-1, with D uncertain. Germline CDR1 SGHDT, CDR2 YYEEEE. CDR3 length: 14 residues. Trimming pared 4 bases from V and 14 bases from J, leaving 24 bases between. CDR3 DNA sequence: TGTGCCAGCAGCCCGTACACGGAGACCGGGGAGCTGTTCTTT. Translation: CASSPYTETGELFF. The full variable domain, with the rest looked up from reference TRBV5-6 and TRBJ1-1, is DAGVTQSPTHLIKTRGQQVTLRCSPKSGHDTVSWYQQALGQGPQFIFQYYEEEERQRGNFPDRFSGHQFPNYSSELNVNALLLGDSALYLCASSPYTETGELFFGQGTRLTVV.

This clonotype has just one count. The V and J genes are TRBV20-1 and TRBJ2-1; D not certain. The J call is doubtful: the DNA matches TRBJ2-7 better. This CDR3 is built from 15 residues. Germline CDR1 reads DFQATT; CDR2 reads SNEGSKA (reference sequence). The CDR3, as DNA: TGCAGTGCTACCTACAGCCTACGCTCCTACAATGAGCAGTACTTC. It encodes CSATYSLRSYNEQYF.

This rearrangement joins TRBV5-6 to TRBJ1-2, with TRBD1 identical over 10 bases. The length of the CDR3 is 13 residues. The J segment lost 8 bases and the V segment lost 4 bases, leaving 5 bases of the junction unmatched. Germline-derived CDR1 and CDR2 are SGHDT and YYEEEE. The CDR3 region has the DNA TGTGCCAGCAGCCAAGACAGGGGGCGAGGCTACACCTTC. Encoded protein: CASSQDRGRGYTF.

This clonotype has just a few counts. The V call is TRBV7-8, the J call TRBJ1-2; no clear D gene. Germline CDR1 SGHVS, CDR2 FQNEAQ. The CDR3 length is 14 residues. Trimming left V 5 bases short and J 2 bases short, with 12 bases between. The CDR3 coding sequence is TGTGCCAGCAGCCCCGGACGCTCGAACTATGGCTACACCTTC. Translating gives CASSPGRSNYGYTF.

The chain has TRBV5-1 and TRBJ1-2; D possibly corresponds to TRBD1 (6 bases). The CDR3 is 13 residues long. Per germline, CDR1 SGHRS and CDR2 YFSETQ. V lost 6 bases, J lost 5 bases, and 14 bases lay in between. The chain's CDR3 is CASTSGEAYGYTF. Written as DNA, the CDR3 is TGCGCCAGCACCTCAGGGGAGGCGTATGGCTACACCTTC.

With regard to this clonotype: This may come from a read error, since a much larger clone is one base off. The CDR3 loop reads CAISERTESSYNEQYF. The CDR3 nucleotides are TGTGCCATCAGTGAACGTACTGAGAGCTCCTACAATGAGCAGTACTTC. The V call is TRBV10-3, the J call TRBJ2-1; D unresolved. The closer fit of TRBJ2-7 to the DNA end suggests the J call may be wrong. Germline values: CDR1 ENHRY, CDR2 SYGVKD. The CDR3 contains 16 residues.

The chain recombines TRBV21-1 with TRBJ1-5. TRBV21-1 is listed as a pseudogene. The CDR3 covers 13 residues. The CDR3 sequence: CASSPPLGQPQHF. The CDR3 nucleotides read TGTGCCAGCAGCCCACCATTGGGTCAGCCCCAGCATTTT.

At least ten counts were recorded for this clonotype. The chain employs TRBV29-1 and TRBJ2-7; D unresolved. Germline values: CDR1 SQVTM, CDR2 ANQGSEA. V lost 4 bases, J lost 1 base, and 8 bases lay in between. The CDR3 sequence is 12 residues long. For the CDR3, the DNA is TGCAGCGTTGTGGGCAGTTCCTACGAGCAGTACTTC. Its translation is CSVVGSSYEQYF.

The DNA for the CDR3 is TGTGCCATCAGTGCGGGACAGGGTACAGATACGCAGTATTTT. Translated: CAISAGQGTDTQYF. The V call is TRBV10-3, the J call TRBJ2-3; 9 positions agree with TRBD1. This CDR3 has 14 residues. Trimming cost V 4 bases and J 3 bases; bases outside gene matches: 2. Germline values: CDR1 ENHRY, CDR2 SYGVKD.

The V call is TRBV4-3, the J call TRBJ1-2; no clear D gene. The CDR3 runs to 14 residues. Looked up from germline, CDR1 is LGHNA and CDR2 is YSLEER. The V and J ends lost 1 base and 8 bases respectively, with 14 bases between them. The CDR3 DNA sequence: TGCGCCAGCAGCCAAGGGCCTCGGGTGACGGGCTACACCTTC. The encoded protein is CASSQGPRVTGYTF.

This clonotype was seen only once. Relative to the germline gene, one junction end is altered; a read error may explain this. This chain connects TRBV3-1 to TRBJ1-6; D is unclear. This CDR3 spans 12 amino acids. Germline assignment: CDR1 LGHDT and CDR2 YNNKEL (reference sequence). CDR3 amino acids: CAGSQEGLPLHF. DNA for the CDR3: TGTGCCGGCAGCCAAGAAGGTTTACCCCTCCACTTT.

At least ten counts were recorded for this clonotype. The junction and the germline gene differ at one end; a read error may be behind it. This chain links TRBV7-7 with TRBJ2-1; 8 positions match TRBD1. The CDR3 contains 13 residues. CDR1 and CDR2 from the germline V gene are SSHAT and FNYEAQ (reference sequence). In nucleotides, the CDR3 is TGTGCTAGCAGCATAGACAGGGGTGATGAGCAGTTCTTC. Translated, it gives CASSIDRGDEQFF.

The V and J genes are TRBV6-2 or TRBV6-3 and TRBJ2-2; the D gene is possibly TRBD2 (7 bases). The CDR3 totals 18 residues. Germline V lookup: CDR1 MNHEY, CDR2 SVGEGT. The ends were cut back, 6 bases at V and 5 bases at J, with 25 bases in the middle. In DNA form, the CDR3 reads TGTGCCAGCAGCCCCGATTGGGGGGCGGGGGATAGGACCGGGGAGCTGTTTTTT. Translation gives CASSPDWGAGDRTGELFF.

Concerning this clonotype: Just one base apart from a much larger clone, this may be a read error. The CDR3 coding sequence is TGTGCCAGCAGTCGAGGAGGAGGGTTTACGGTCGGGGGCCACACCTTC. This gives the protein CASSRGGGFTVGGHTF. The chain joins TRBV12-3 or TRBV12-4 to TRBJ1-2; maybe TRBD1 (6 bases). The V end lost 5 bases, the J end lost 12 bases, and 28 bases lay between the germline ends. CDR3 length equals 16 residues.

There are many counts of this clonotype. The V call is TRBV5-1, the J call TRBJ1-2; D perhaps matches TRBD1 (5 bases). Looked up from germline, CDR1 is SGHRS and CDR2 is YFSETQ. This CDR3 is 16 amino acids long. Trimming pared 4 bases from V and 4 bases from J, leaving 20 bases between. Here the CDR3 reads CASSLGAIPASYGYTF. DNA of the CDR3: TGCGCCAGCAGCCTCGGGGCCATCCCCGCGAGCTATGGCTACACCTTC.

This clonotype showed up many times. CDR3 region: CASSSSWVKNIQYF. The CDR3 bases are TGTGCCAGCAGTTCCTCATGGGTCAAAAACATTCAGTACTTC. V gene TRBV12-3 or TRBV12-4 combines with J gene TRBJ2-4; D gene uncertain. The CDR3 has 14 residues. The V gene lost 4 bases and the J gene lost 3 bases, with 10 bases spanning the gap.

The genes are TRBV6-6 and TRBJ2-7; the D gene could be TRBD1 or TRBD2 (5 bases each). The DNA matches TRBJ2-5 better at its end, which makes the J call doubtful. The CDR3 covers 14 residues. Germline CDR1 is MNHNY and CDR2 is SVGAGI (reference sequence). The CDR3 loop is CASSYSGGKETQYF. In DNA form, the CDR3 reads TGTGCCAGCAGTTACTCTGGGGGTAAAGAGACCCAGTACTTC.

This clonotype has only a few counts. The rearrangement links TRBV4-1 to TRBJ2-1; D uncertain. CDR3 size: 20 residues. V was cut by 2 bases and J by 5 bases, with 28 bases left in between. CDR1 is MGHRA and CDR2 is YSYEKL in the germline V gene. CDR3 protein: CASSQREMEPGWVINNEQFF. The DNA for the CDR3 is TGCGCCAGCAGCCAAAGGGAAATGGAACCGGGCTGGGTTATAAACAATGAGCAGTTCTTC.

The chain employs TRBV6-6 and TRBJ1-3, with D perhaps matching TRBD1 (6 bases). Germline V gives CDR1 MNHNY, CDR2 SVGAGI (reference sequence). This CDR3 spans 16 amino acids. V was pared by 6 bases and J by 4 bases, with 19 bases between. The CDR3 reads CASSHYEGGLGNTIYF. The CDR3 DNA sequence: TGTGCCAGCAGCCACTACGAGGGGGGGCTGGGAAACACCATATATTTT.

Concerning this clonotype: A much larger clonotype is one base distant, so this may be a read error. The rearrangement uses TRBV5-1 and TRBJ2-3; D is uncertain. The CDR3 covers 15 residues. Germline CDR1 is SGHRS and CDR2 is YFSETQ. The DNA for the CDR3 is TGCGCCACCCAACGTCGACCTCTTAGCACAGAGACGCAGTATTTT. Protein sequence: CATQRRPLSTETQYF.

In regard to this clonotype: A read error may explain this, as a much larger clone is one base away. V gene TRBV5-1 combines with J gene TRBJ2-3; 8 bases line up with TRBD1. This CDR3 contains 15 residues. Germline assignment: CDR1 SGHRS and CDR2 YFSETQ. CDR3 bases: TGCGCCAACAGCTCCGGGACAGGAGGAACAGATACGCAGTATTTT. It codes for CANSSGTGGTDTQYF. The variable domain in full, with the rest retrieved from reference TRBV5-1 and TRBJ2-3, is KAGVTQTPRYLIKTRGQQVTLSCSPISGHRSVSWYQQTPGQGLQFLFEYFSETQRNKGNFPGRFSGRQFSNSRSEMNVSTLELGDSALYLCANSSGTGGTDTQYFGPGTRLTVL.